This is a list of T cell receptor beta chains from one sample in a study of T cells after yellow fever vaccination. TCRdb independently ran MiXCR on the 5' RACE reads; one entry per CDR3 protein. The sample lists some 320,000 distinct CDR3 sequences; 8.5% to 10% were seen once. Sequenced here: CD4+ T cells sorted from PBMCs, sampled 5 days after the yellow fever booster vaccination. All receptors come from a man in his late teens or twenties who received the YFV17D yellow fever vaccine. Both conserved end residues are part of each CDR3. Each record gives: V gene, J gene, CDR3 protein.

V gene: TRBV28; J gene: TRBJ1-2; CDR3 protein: CASSALGGIYGYTF
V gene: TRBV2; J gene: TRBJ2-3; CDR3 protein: CASRDQADTQYF
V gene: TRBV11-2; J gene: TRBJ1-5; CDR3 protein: CASSFTGVGSNQPQHF
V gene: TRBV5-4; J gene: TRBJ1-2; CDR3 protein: CASSTPRDRANYGYTF
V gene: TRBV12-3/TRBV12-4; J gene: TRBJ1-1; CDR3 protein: CASSLADRPNTEAFF
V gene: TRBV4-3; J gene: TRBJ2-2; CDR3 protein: CASSQDPRRDSLWLNGELFF
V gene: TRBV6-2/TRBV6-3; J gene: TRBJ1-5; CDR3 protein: CASTEQGVQPQHF
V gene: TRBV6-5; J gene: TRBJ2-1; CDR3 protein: CASSRLWDRGFGEQFF
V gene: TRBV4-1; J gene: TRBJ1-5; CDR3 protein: CASSQVPGLGRPQHF
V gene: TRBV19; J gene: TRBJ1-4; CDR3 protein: CASSSRLTGDNEKLFF
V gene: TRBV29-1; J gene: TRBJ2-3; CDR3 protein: CSVDTIEGGTDTQYF
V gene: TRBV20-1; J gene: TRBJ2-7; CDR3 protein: CSARDLGHNPYEQYF
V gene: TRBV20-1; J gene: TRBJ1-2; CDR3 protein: CSAIEGSDSYGYTF
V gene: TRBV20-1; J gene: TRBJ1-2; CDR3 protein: CSARGQTNYGYTF
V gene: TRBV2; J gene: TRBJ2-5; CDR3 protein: CASVWRRETQYF
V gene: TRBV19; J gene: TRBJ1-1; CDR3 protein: CASSIDRRNQGFF
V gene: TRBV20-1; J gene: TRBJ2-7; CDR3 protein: CSARGSGFEQYF
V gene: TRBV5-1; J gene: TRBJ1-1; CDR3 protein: CASSLARGVNTEAFF
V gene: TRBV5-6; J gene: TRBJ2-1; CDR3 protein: CAVTRWDIRHEQFF
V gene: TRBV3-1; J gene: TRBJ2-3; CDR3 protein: CASSQGGHGGATQYF
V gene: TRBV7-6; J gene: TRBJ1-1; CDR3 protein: CASSNLGGTGNTEAFF
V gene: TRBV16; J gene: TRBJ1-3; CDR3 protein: CASSQLVDHTIYF
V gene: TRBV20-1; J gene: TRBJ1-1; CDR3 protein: CSAPGQGGTEAFF
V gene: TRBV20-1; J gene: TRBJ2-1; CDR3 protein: CSAPRQGREQFF
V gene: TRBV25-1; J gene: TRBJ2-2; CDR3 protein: CASSAGRTGAIGELFF
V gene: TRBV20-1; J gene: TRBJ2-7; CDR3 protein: CSARPRLGSLEQYF
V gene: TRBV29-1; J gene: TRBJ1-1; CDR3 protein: CSGKPQGENTEAFF
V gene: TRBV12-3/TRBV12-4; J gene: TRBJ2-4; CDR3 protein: CASSLLAVKNIQYF
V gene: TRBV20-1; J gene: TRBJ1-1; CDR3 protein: CSASPSIGSGAFF
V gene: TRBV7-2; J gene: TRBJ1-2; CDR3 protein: CASSLESGAGYTF
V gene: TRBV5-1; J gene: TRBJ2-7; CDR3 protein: CASSFGTGGYEQYF
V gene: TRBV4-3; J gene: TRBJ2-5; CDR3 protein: CASSQLTGAQETQYF